This TCR beta chain was identified during a study of technical replicates of blood from several donors. V was shortened by 10 bases and J by 3 bases, with 19 bases between the two germline ends. Germline V lookup: CDR1 MNHNS, CDR2 SASEGT. The CDR3 is 14 residues long. Assay: immunoSEQ multiplex PCR; the TCRdb copy retains only in-frame clones and omits some. This table has approximately 74,000 clones, 88% appearing once. What was sequenced was PBMCs. This clonotype was obtained from a human donor in good health. Some clones in this sample may be carry-over from other donors' samples. The chain has TRBV6-1 and TRBJ2-7, with D possibly TRBD1 on 6 matching bases. The CDR3 loop reads CATGIRDKDYEQYF. The CDR3 DNA follows: TGTGCCACTGGCATCCGGGACAAGGACTACGAGCAGTACTTC.